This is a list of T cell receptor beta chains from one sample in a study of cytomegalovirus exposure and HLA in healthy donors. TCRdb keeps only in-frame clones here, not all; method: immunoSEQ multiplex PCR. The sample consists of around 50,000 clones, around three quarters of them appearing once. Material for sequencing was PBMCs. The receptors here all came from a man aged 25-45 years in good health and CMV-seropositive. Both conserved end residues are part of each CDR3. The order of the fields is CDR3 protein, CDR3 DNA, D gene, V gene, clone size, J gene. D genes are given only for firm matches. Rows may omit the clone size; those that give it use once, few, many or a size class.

CDR3aa: CASSFLEPYNEQFF
CDR3nt: TGTGCCAGCAGCTTCCTAGAACCCTACAATGAGCAGTTCTTC
d_gene: -
v_gene: TRBV5-4
abundance: -
j_gene: TRBJ2-1

CDR3aa: CASSPGGIYEQYF
CDR3nt: TGTGCCAGCAGCCCCGGGGGAATCTACGAGCAGTACTTC
d_gene: -
v_gene: TRBV13
abundance: -
j_gene: TRBJ2-7

CDR3aa: CASSPGARGDVF
CDR3nt: TGTGCCAGCAGCCCCGGGGCCCGCGGGGATGTCTTC
d_gene: -
v_gene: TRBV7-8
abundance: -
j_gene: TRBJ2-1

CDR3aa: CASSKGAGNTIYF
CDR3nt: TGTGCCAGTTCCAAGGGGGCTGGAAACACCATATATTTT
d_gene: -
v_gene: TRBV18
abundance: once
j_gene: TRBJ1-3

CDR3aa: CASSGRQELSGANVLTF
CDR3nt: TGTGCCAGCAGCGGGAGACAGGAGCTCTCTGGGGCCAACGTCCTGACTTTC
d_gene: -
v_gene: TRBV9
abundance: -
j_gene: TRBJ2-6

CDR3aa: CASSLEGGASYNEQFF
CDR3nt: TGTGCCAGCAGCTTAGAAGGGGGCGCGTCCTACAATGAGCAGTTCTTC
d_gene: TRBD1
v_gene: TRBV11-2
abundance: -
j_gene: TRBJ2-1

CDR3aa: CASSSRDRKNEKLFF
CDR3nt: TGTGCCAGCAGCTCCCGGGACAGGAAAAATGAAAAACTGTTTTTT
d_gene: TRBD1
v_gene: TRBV7-9
abundance: -
j_gene: TRBJ1-4

CDR3aa: CASSIVGGGTYGHTF
CDR3nt: -
d_gene: -
v_gene: TRBV19
abundance: once
j_gene: TRBJ1-2

CDR3aa: CASSILIGGYTF
CDR3nt: TGTGCCAGTAGTATATTAATCGGTGGCTACACCTTC
d_gene: -
v_gene: TRBV19
abundance: -
j_gene: TRBJ1-2

CDR3aa: CASNLPSGDYGYTF
CDR3nt: TGTGCCAGCAACCTCCCGAGCGGGGACTATGGCTACACCTTC
d_gene: -
v_gene: TRBV11-2
abundance: -
j_gene: TRBJ1-2

CDR3aa: CASSLVGGAEKLFF
CDR3nt: TGTGCCAGCAGCTTGGTAGGGGGGGCTGAAAAACTGTTTTTT
d_gene: -
v_gene: TRBV5-8
abundance: -
j_gene: TRBJ1-4

CDR3aa: CASSLEVGGAETQYF
CDR3nt: TGTGCCAGCAGCTTGGAAGTCGGGGGGGCAGAGACCCAGTACTTC
d_gene: TRBD2
v_gene: TRBV5-4
abundance: -
j_gene: TRBJ2-5

CDR3aa: CASSPRSKNSPLHF
CDR3nt: TGTGCCAGTAGTCCCAGAAGTAAGAATTCACCCCTCCACTTT
d_gene: -
v_gene: TRBV19
abundance: -
j_gene: TRBJ1-6

CDR3aa: CSVEDAPRVGYGYTF
CDR3nt: TGCAGCGTTGAAGATGCACCACGGGTAGGCTATGGCTACACCTTC
d_gene: -
v_gene: TRBV29-1
abundance: -
j_gene: TRBJ1-2

CDR3aa: CASSLERQGQPQHF
CDR3nt: TGTGCCAGCAGCTTAGAGCGGCAGGGCCAGCCCCAGCATTTT
d_gene: -
v_gene: TRBV11-2
abundance: -
j_gene: TRBJ1-5

CDR3aa: CAIRRGGEETQYF
CDR3nt: TGTGCCATCAGGCGCGGGGGGGAAGAGACCCAGTACTTC
d_gene: TRBD2
v_gene: TRBV6-5
abundance: -
j_gene: TRBJ2-5

CDR3aa: CASSLDRGGPVETQYF
CDR3nt: TGTGCCAGCAGCTTAGACCGGGGGGGGCCAGTTGAGACCCAGTACTTC
d_gene: TRBD2
v_gene: TRBV11-2
abundance: -
j_gene: TRBJ2-5

CDR3aa: CASLPGTGNGYTF
CDR3nt: TGTGCCTCCCTCCCCGGGACAGGGAATGGCTACACCTTC
d_gene: TRBD1
v_gene: TRBV19
abundance: -
j_gene: TRBJ1-2

CDR3aa: CASSLEGGPHEQYF
CDR3nt: TGTGCCAGCAGCTTGGAGGGGGGGCCCCACGAGCAGTACTTC
d_gene: -
v_gene: TRBV7-3
abundance: -
j_gene: TRBJ2-7

CDR3aa: CAWAKTGGGQETQYF
CDR3nt: TGTGCCTGGGCCAAGACAGGGGGCGGCCAAGAGACCCAGTACTTC
d_gene: TRBD1
v_gene: TRBV30
abundance: -
j_gene: TRBJ2-5

CDR3aa: CASSPRGSGNTIYF
CDR3nt: TGTGCCAGCAGTCCTCGGGGCTCTGGAAACACCATATATTTT
d_gene: -
v_gene: TRBV5-4
abundance: few
j_gene: TRBJ1-3

CDR3aa: CASSTGTGYEKLFF
CDR3nt: TGCGCCAGCAGCACCGGGACAGGGTATGAAAAACTGTTTTTT
d_gene: TRBD1
v_gene: TRBV5-1
abundance: few
j_gene: TRBJ1-4